The 20 T cell receptor beta chains in this list originate from one sample, sequenced in a study of cytomegalovirus exposure and HLA in healthy donors. Measured with immunoSEQ multiplex PCR; TCRdb has only the in-frame clones, and not every one. The sample includes tens of thousands of clones, around 90% of them seen just once. Sample: PBMCs. All receptors derive from a man aged 30 to 45 in good health and CMV-seronegative.

The chain links TRBV28 to TRBJ1-5, with D possibly matching TRBD1 (5 bases). Germline loops: CDR1 MDHEN, CDR2 SYDVKM. The CDR3 consists of 16 residues. Trimming left V 9 bases short and J 1 base short, with 19 bases between. CDR3 region: CASIQSGRGSNQPQHF. The CDR3 coding sequence is TGTGCCAGTATACAATCAGGGCGGGGGAGCAATCAGCCCCAGCATTTT.

This clone was detected only a few times. The chain has TRBV27 and TRBJ2-5; 10 bases line up with TRBD2. With 5 bases clipped from V and 3 bases from J, the junction kept 3 bases outside the gene matches. CDR1 and CDR2 from the germline V gene are MNHEY and SMNVEV (reference sequence). The CDR3 has 14 residues. CDR3 sequence (DNA): TGTGCCAGCAGTCCTCTAGCGGGGGAAGAGACCCAGTACTTC. Protein sequence: CASSPLAGEETQYF.

The gene calls are TRBV25-1 and TRBJ2-6; the D gene is possibly TRBD1 (5 bases). In germline, CDR1 is MGHDK, CDR2 SYGVNS. CDR3 size: 16 residues. V gave up 8 bases and J gave up 2 bases, with 16 bases separating them. CDR3 coding DNA: TGTGCCAGCGGAAGGGGAATTCAAGCTGGGGCCAACGTCCTGACTTTC. Its translation is CASGRGIQAGANVLTF. Based on the CDR3 plus reference TRBV25-1 and TRBJ2-6, the full variable domain is EADIYQTPRYLVIGTGKKITLECSQTMGHDKMYWYQQDPGMELHLIHYSYGVNSTEKGDLSSESTVSRIRTEHFPLTLESARPSHTSQYLCASGRGIQAGANVLTFGAGSRLTVL.

The CDR3 here is CASSDSGSTGELFF. CDR3 DNA sequence: TGTGCCAGCAGTGATTCGGGGTCCACCGGGGAGCTGTTTTTT. The chain couples TRBV6-4 to TRBJ2-2, with TRBD2 as a possible D gene (5 bases). CDR1 and CDR2 from the germline V gene are MRHNA and SNTAGT. CDR3 length: 14 amino acids. V was pared by 3 bases and J by 4 bases, with 9 bases between.

The chain combines TRBV5-4 with TRBJ1-2; the match to TRBD1 covers 7 bases. This CDR3 contains 15 residues. V lost 4 bases to trimming and J lost 4 bases; unmatched junction nucleotides: 10. CDR1 is SGHNT, CDR2 YYREEE, per germline (reference sequence). The CDR3 region is CASSPPGTAVYGYTF. The CDR3 DNA reads TGTGCCAGCAGCCCGCCAGGGACAGCAGTCTATGGCTACACCTTC.

The chain joins TRBV28 to TRBJ1-4, with a weak D call TRBD1 (6 bases). There are 14 residues in the CDR3. Per the germline V gene, CDR1 is MDHEN and CDR2 is SYDVKM. V was shortened by 8 bases and J by 4 bases, with 14 bases between the two germline ends. The CDR3 DNA sequence: TGTGCCAGCCGCAAGACAGGAAGTAATGAAAAACTGTTTTTT. Its translation is CASRKTGSNEKLFF.

The gene calls are TRBV19 and TRBJ2-1; D perhaps matches TRBD1 (5 bases). The CDR3 spans 13 residues. The V and J ends lost 4 bases and 9 bases respectively, with 13 bases between them. Looked up from germline, CDR1 is LNHDA and CDR2 is SQIVND (reference sequence). The CDR3 reads CASSTLDNGEQFF. The DNA for the CDR3 is TGTGCCAGTAGTACCCTGGACAACGGTGAGCAGTTCTTC.

CDR3 DNA: TGCGCCAGCAGCCAAATGTACTCTTACAATGAGCAGTTCTTC. Its protein product is CASSQMYSYNEQFF. The rearrangement uses TRBV4-1 and TRBJ2-1; D is undetermined. CDR3 size: 14 residues. The V and J ends lost 2 bases and 4 bases respectively, with 9 bases between them. CDR1 MGHRA and CDR2 YSYEKL come from the germline V gene.

V usage is TRBV28 and J usage is TRBJ2-5; 12 bases align to TRBD1. Germline CDR1 is MDHEN and CDR2 is SYDVKM. CDR3 length equals 16 residues. V shed 6 bases and J 1 base; nucleotides not matched to a gene: 6. CDR3 residues: CASRDGTGGGQETQYF. DNA of the CDR3: TGTGCCAGCAGGGACGGGACAGGGGGCGGCCAAGAGACCCAGTACTTC.

The chain links TRBV18 to TRBJ1-1; TRBD1 is a possible D gene (5 bases). This CDR3 has 15 residues. The germline V gene encodes CDR1 KGHSH and CDR2 LQKENI. The germline V and J ends were trimmed by 4 bases and 1 base, with 13 bases remaining between them. Here the CDR3 reads CASSRTGTGNTEAFF. In nucleotides, the CDR3 is TGTGCCAGCTCACGAACCGGGACTGGGAACACTGAAGCTTTCTTT.

V gene TRBV6-1 combines with J gene TRBJ2-3, with 8 bases that match TRBD2. Germline values: CDR1 MNHNS, CDR2 SASEGT. CDR3 length equals 16 residues. V gave up 2 bases and J gave up 3 bases; unmatched junction bases: 7. This CDR3 reads CASSEIGGGRTDTQYF. CDR3 nucleotides: TGTGCCAGCAGTGAAATCGGGGGGGGCCGGACAGATACGCAGTATTTT.

The chain is built from TRBV6-4 and TRBJ1-2, with D tentatively TRBD1 (5 bases). The CDR3 consists of 16 residues. Germline-derived CDR1 and CDR2 are MRHNA and SNTAGT. Deletions cut 3 bases from V and 1 base from J, with 15 bases between. The CDR3 sequence: CASSEVAGKRNYGYTF. DNA of the CDR3: TGTGCCAGCAGTGAGGTGGCAGGGAAACGTAACTATGGCTACACCTTC.

V and J are TRBV7-6 and TRBJ2-2; D may be TRBD1 (5 bases). CDR1 and CDR2 (germline): SGHVS, FNYEAQ. With 5 bases removed from V and 0 bases from J, the gap between germline ends came to 16 bases. The CDR3 contains 17 residues. In nucleotides, the CDR3 is TGTGCCAGCAGCCCCCCTGGACACCAAGCGAACACCGGGGAGCTGTTTTTT. Protein product: CASSPPGHQANTGELFF.

V and J are TRBV18 and TRBJ1-1; D call uncertain. V gave up 5 bases and J gave up 0 bases, with 10 bases separating them. The CDR3 is 14 residues long. Per germline, CDR1 KGHSH and CDR2 LQKENI. Here the CDR3 DNA reads TGTGCCAGCTCAACATCCCCAATGAACACTGAAGCTTTCTTT. It translates to CASSTSPMNTEAFF.

The chain carries TRBV19 and TRBJ2-7; 8 bases agree with TRBD1. J gave up 2 bases and V 3 bases, and 6 bases lay outside the gene matches. CDR3 length: 15 amino acids. Germline assignment: CDR1 LNHDA and CDR2 SQIVND (reference sequence). CDR3 nucleotides: TGTGCCAGTAGTATCGGGACAGGCAGGACCTACGAGCAGTACTTC. Amino acid sequence: CASSIGTGRTYEQYF.

The chain carries TRBV13 and TRBJ2-3, with D perhaps matching TRBD2 (6 bases). CDR1 PRHDT and CDR2 FYEKMQ come from the germline V gene (reference sequence). There are 14 residues in the CDR3. Trimming removed 3 bases at V and 8 bases at J, with 15 bases between. In DNA, the CDR3 is TGTGCCAGCAGCTTGGAGGGAGCCCCGGGTACGCAGTATTTT. Its translation: CASSLEGAPGTQYF.

The V gene is TRBV6-1, the J gene TRBJ1-5; D not certain. The CDR3 contains 14 residues. The V end was cut by 5 bases, the J end by 2 bases, with 10 bases between. The germline V gene encodes CDR1 MNHNS and CDR2 SASEGT. The CDR3 sequence: CASSSSRGNQPQHF. Here the CDR3 DNA reads TGTGCCAGCAGTTCCTCTCGGGGCAATCAGCCCCAGCATTTT.

The chain recombines TRBV5-4 with TRBJ2-4, with TRBD2 matching 8 bases. The CDR3 loop spans 17 amino acids. Germline V CDR1 and CDR2: SGHNT, YYREEE (reference sequence). Germline trimming cut 4 bases from V and 1 base from J; bases unmatched to any gene: 10. The CDR3 coding sequence is TGTGCCAGCAGCCTACCAGGCGGGGGGCCGGCCAAAAACATTCAGTACTTC. Protein product: CASSLPGGGPAKNIQYF.

There are a few counts of this clone. The rearrangement joins TRBV18 to TRBJ1-1, with D unclear. The CDR3 loop spans 13 amino acids. The germline V gene encodes CDR1 KGHSH and CDR2 LQKENI. V shed 5 bases and J shed 3 bases, with 10 bases lying between them. CDR3 loop: CASSEGPDTEAFF. The CDR3 bases are TGTGCCAGCTCAGAGGGCCCCGACACTGAAGCTTTCTTT.

The chain is built from TRBV7-2 and TRBJ2-3; 11 nucleotides line up with TRBD1. V lost 6 bases, J lost 4 bases, and 9 bases stayed unmatched. This CDR3 is 16 amino acids long. Germline assignment: CDR1 SGHTA and CDR2 FQGNSA. Here the CDR3 reads CASRKDRGRRSDTQYF. The CDR3 DNA reads as TGTGCCAGCAGGAAGGACAGGGGGCGGAGATCAGATACGCAGTATTTT.